The 5 T cell receptor beta chains listed next were all sequenced from one sample in a study of early stage breast cancer tumors. The data were produced by immunoSEQ multiplex PCR, yet TCRdb's version contains in-frame clones alone and is incomplete. The sample records about 51,000 clones, just under 80% being singletons. The material sequenced was blood. The receptors were gathered from a person aged 35 to 50 with breast cancer.

The V call is TRBV5-6, the J call TRBJ2-7; 7 bases match TRBD1. J lost 2 bases, V lost 4 bases, and 6 bases had no gene match. The CDR3 has 14 residues. Germline values: CDR1 SGHDT, CDR2 YYEEEE. CDR3 sequence (DNA): TGTGCCAGCAGCCTGGACAGGAACGCCTACGAGCAGTACTTC. This translates into CASSLDRNAYEQYF.

The rearrangement uses TRBV11-3 and TRBJ2-7, with 7 bases identical to TRBD1. Germline V gene lookup returns CDR1 SGHNT and CDR2 YENEEA. This CDR3 is built from 14 residues. Losses at the gene ends were 1 base for V and 5 bases for J; bases not matched to a gene: 5. CDR3 nucleotide sequence: TGTGCCAGCAGCTTAGGCCCAGGGGGAGACGAGCAGTACTTC. This sequence encodes CASSLGPGGDEQYF.

The chain couples TRBV18 to TRBJ1-1; 9 nucleotides agree with TRBD1. The CDR3 covers 15 residues. CDR1 is KGHSH, CDR2 LQKENI, per germline. J lost 0 bases, V lost 5 bases, and 4 bases had no gene match. This CDR3 reads CASSATGGMNTEAFF. The CDR3 DNA follows: TGTGCCAGCTCAGCGACAGGGGGTATGAACACTGAAGCTTTCTTT.

J is TRBJ1-6 and V is TRBV9; maybe TRBD1 (5 bases). The CDR3 sequence is 14 residues long. V was pared by 2 bases and J by 7 bases, with 10 bases between. The germline gives CDR1 SGDLS, CDR2 YYNGEE. CDR3 region: CASSVGGANSPLHF. CDR3 nucleotides: TGTGCCAGCAGCGTTGGTGGGGCAAATTCACCCCTCCACTTT.

V gene TRBV6-5 combines with J gene TRBJ1-5, with D perhaps matching TRBD1 (6 bases). This CDR3 is built from 13 residues. V dropped 5 bases and J dropped 6 bases, with 11 bases sitting between them. CDR1 MNHEY and CDR2 SVGAGI come from the germline V gene. The CDR3 nucleotides read TGTGCCAGCAGTACCACACAGGGTCAGCCCCAGCATTTT. This codes for CASSTTQGQPQHF.